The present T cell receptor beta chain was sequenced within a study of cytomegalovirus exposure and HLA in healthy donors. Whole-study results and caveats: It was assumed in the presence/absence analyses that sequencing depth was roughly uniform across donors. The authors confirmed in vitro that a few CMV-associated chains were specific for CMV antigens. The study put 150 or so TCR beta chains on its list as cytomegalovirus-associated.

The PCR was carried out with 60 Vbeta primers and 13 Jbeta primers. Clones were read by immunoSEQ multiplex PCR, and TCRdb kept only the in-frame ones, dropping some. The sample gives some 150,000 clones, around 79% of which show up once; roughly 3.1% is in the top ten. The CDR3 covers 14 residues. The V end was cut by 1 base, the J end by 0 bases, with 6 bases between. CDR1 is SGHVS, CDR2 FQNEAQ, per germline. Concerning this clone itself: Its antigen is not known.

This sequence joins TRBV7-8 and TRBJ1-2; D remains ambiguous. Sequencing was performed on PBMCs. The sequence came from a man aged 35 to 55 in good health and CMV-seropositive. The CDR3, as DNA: TGTGCCAGCAGCTTAGGGCCATCTAACTATGGCTACACCTTC. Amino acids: CASSLGPSNYGYTF.